Each of the 13 T cell receptor beta chains below was sequenced from the same sample in a study of spatial heterogeneity in lung cancer. TCRdb re-derived calls from the 5' RACE reads in MiXCR, one entry per CDR3 protein. The sample shows approximately 18,000 distinct CDR3 sequences, around a tenth of them seen only once. For these receptors, no antigen is known. Regarding time point: sample taken at primary tumor resection. Broader study findings: Tumors with more nonsynonymous mutations had more expanded intratumoral alpha and beta TCRs.

The sequenced sample was lung tumor tissue, obtained at surgery. The receptors here all came from a female donor with early-stage non-small cell lung cancer.

A note on this clonotype: Within a library made for alpha chains, this beta chain is off target, and its count is uninformative. This chain connects TRBV2 to TRBJ2-5; D not resolved. Germline V gives CDR1 SNHLY, CDR2 FYNNEI. CDR3 size: 14 residues. Trimming removed 0 bases at V and 5 bases at J, with 10 bases between. CDR3 nucleotides: TGTGCCAGCAGTGAAGCAGTGGGGTTGGAGACCCAGTACTTC. This gives the protein CASSEAVGLETQYF.

In this sample, this clonotype turned up many times. Since the library was made to target alpha chains, this beta chain is a stray read and its abundance is not meaningful. DNA for the CDR3: TGTGCCAGCAGCTTAGCGCGGGGGGGCCGAGTATATGAGCAGTTCTTC. Translating it yields CASSLARGGRVYEQFF. This rearrangement joins TRBV11-1 to TRBJ2-1; 9 nucleotides agree with TRBD2. Germline-derived CDR1 and CDR2 are SGHAT and FQDESV (reference sequence). This CDR3 comprises 16 residues. The ends lost 0 bases at V and 8 bases at J; junction bases unmatched: 8.

Concerning this clonotype itself: Since the library was made to target alpha chains, this beta chain is a stray read and its abundance is not meaningful. As DNA, the CDR3 is TGTGCCAGCAGCCTTTACAGCGGGGGCCTCCAGGAGACCCAGTACTTC. It yields the protein CASSLYSGGLQETQYF. The chain couples TRBV3-1 to TRBJ2-5; 8 bases align to TRBD2. Germline-derived CDR1 and CDR2 are LGHDT and YNNKEL (reference sequence). V lost 4 bases and J lost 5; bases outside the gene matches: 12. The CDR3 extends over 16 amino acids.

This clonotype was observed a few times. One end of the junction varies from germline; a read error may be responsible. Since it is a stray read in a library aimed at alpha chains, this beta chain has a size that is not meaningful. This chain joins TRBV5-6 and TRBJ2-2; D unclear. CDR3 length: 13 amino acids. Germline V lookup: CDR1 SGHDT, CDR2 YYEEEE. The CDR3 bases are TGTGTCAGCAGCTTGCACCAAATGCGGGAGCTGTTTTTT. Its translation is CVSSLHQMRELFF.

This clonotype was counted many times. Since the library was made to target alpha chains, this beta chain is a stray read and its abundance is not meaningful. V is TRBV7-3 and J is TRBJ2-1, with 7 bases that match TRBD2. Looked up from germline, CDR1 is SGHTA and CDR2 is FQGTGA. V was pared by 3 bases and J by 7 bases, with 12 bases of the junction left unmatched. The CDR3 totals 16 residues. The CDR3 reads CASSLNRAGSINEQFF. CDR3 DNA: TGTGCCAGCAGCTTGAACCGAGCGGGGTCTATAAATGAGCAGTTCTTC.

Comments on this clonotype: This beta chain appears as a stray read in a library generated for alpha chains; its size is not informative. This chain connects TRBV7-2 to TRBJ1-1; D is uncertain. The germline V and J ends were trimmed by 1 base and 1 base, with 22 bases remaining between them. Germline V gene sequence: CDR1 SGHTA, CDR2 FQGNSA. This CDR3 region has 19 residues. CDR3 residues: CASSLVPPSLVGPNTEAFF. The CDR3, as DNA: TGTGCCAGCAGCTTAGTACCCCCCTCCCTGGTAGGCCCGAACACTGAAGCTTTCTTT.

This clonotype was observed at least ten times. In a library made to pick up alpha chains, this beta chain is a stray read with a size that means little. This sequence joins TRBV5-6 and TRBJ1-5; no clear D gene. Per germline, CDR1 SGHDT and CDR2 YYEEEE. This CDR3 is 15 amino acids long. Trimming removed 0 bases at V and 0 bases at J, with 7 bases between. The CDR3 nucleotides are TGTGCCAGCAGCTTGGGACCTACTAGCAATCAGCCCCAGCATTTT. The encoded protein is CASSLGPTSNQPQHF.

Turning to this clonotype: Little can be read into the size of this beta chain, an off-target read in a library designed for alpha chains. This rearrangement joins TRBV30 to TRBJ1-6, with a weak D call TRBD1 (5 bases). Germline CDR1 reads GTSNPN; CDR2 reads SVGIG (reference sequence). The V and J ends lost 2 bases and 7 bases respectively, with 9 bases between them. CDR3 length: 13 amino acids. The CDR3 loop is CAWSLTDNSPLHF. The CDR3 DNA reads as TGTGCCTGGAGTCTGACAGACAATTCACCCCTCCACTTT.

In this sample, this clonotype turned up a few times. The library was built for alpha chains, so this beta chain is an off-target read and its size means little. The rearrangement joins TRBV9 to TRBJ1-1; D call uncertain. Trimming pared 2 bases from V and 1 base from J, leaving 6 bases between. CDR1 is SGDLS and CDR2 is YYNGEE in the germline V gene. The CDR3 extends over 13 amino acids. CDR3 in amino acids: CASSVLPNTEAFF. In DNA, the CDR3 is TGTGCCAGCAGCGTGTTACCGAACACTGAAGCTTTCTTT.

This clonotype was seen ten or more times. Little can be read into the size of this beta chain, an off-target read in a library designed for alpha chains. V and J are TRBV6-5 and TRBJ1-2, with 7 nucleotides matching TRBD1. The J segment lost 2 bases and the V segment lost 6 bases, leaving 3 bases of the junction unmatched. CDR1 MNHEY and CDR2 SVGAGI come from the germline V gene. This CDR3 contains 13 residues. The CDR3 reads CASRTGQNYGYTF. DNA of the CDR3: TGTGCCAGCAGAACGGGACAGAACTATGGCTACACCTTC.

A note on this clonotype: Since it is a stray read in a library aimed at alpha chains, this beta chain has a size that is not meaningful. This chain connects TRBV29-1 to TRBJ2-5; D gene ambiguous. V was cut by 7 bases and J by 5 bases, with 8 bases left in between. This CDR3 comprises 10 residues. CDR1 is SQVTM and CDR2 is ANQGSEA in the germline V gene. The CDR3 sequence: CSGEVETQYF. The CDR3 DNA reads as TGCAGCGGTGAGGTTGAGACCCAGTACTTC.

As regards this clonotype: The library was designed around alpha chains, so this beta chain is a stray read whose abundance carries little weight. This chain connects TRBV12-3 or TRBV12-4 to TRBJ2-4; D is ambiguous. The CDR3 has 15 amino acids. V shed 2 bases and J shed 0 bases, with 8 bases lying between them. DNA of the CDR3: TGTGCCAGCAGTTTACAGATCCTAGCCAAAAACATTCAGTACTTC. Translation gives CASSLQILAKNIQYF.

For this clonotype: Since the library was made to target alpha chains, this beta chain is a stray read and its abundance is not meaningful. V gene TRBV7-9 combines with J gene TRBJ2-7; D is undetermined. Trimming removed 1 base from V and 7 bases from J, with 5 bases in between. The CDR3 has 11 amino acids. Germline lookup yields CDR1 SEHNR and CDR2 FQNEAQ (reference sequence). The CDR3 DNA reads TGTGCCAGCAGCTTAGAGGAGGAGCAGTACTTC. Protein sequence: CASSLEEEQYF.